The TCR beta chain described here comes from a study of shared clonotypes between healthy human individuals. Study information: Three plates each covered CD4 naive and memory; CD8 naive two, CD8 memory one.

The J segment lost 4 bases and the V segment lost 4 bases, leaving 12 bases of the junction unmatched. From germline, CDR1 is SGHNT and CDR2 YYREEE (reference sequence). The CDR3 sequence is 16 residues long. The method was immunoSEQ multiplex PCR; TCRdb's version includes in-frame clones alone and lacks a portion of them. The table has 2 million to 2.5 million clones, about 90% seen once. The TCR comes from a man aged 18-30 years in good health. Some clones in this sample may be carry-over from other donors' samples. The material sequenced was naive CD4+ T cells from PBMCs. Subset noted: CD45RA+ positively selected. The rearrangement links TRBV5-4 to TRBJ2-7; 9 positions match TRBD1. The CDR3 reads CASSTAGQGTGYEQYF. The CDR3 nucleotides are TGTGCCAGCAGCACGGCGGGACAGGGAACGGGGTACGAGCAGTACTTC. The whole variable domain, remainder taken from reference TRBV5-4 and TRBJ2-7, is ETGVTQSPTHLIKTRGQQVTLRCSSQSGHNTVSWYQQALGQGPQFIFQYYREEENGRGNFPPRFSGLQFPNYSSELNVNALELDDSALYLCASSTAGQGTGYEQYFGPGTRLTVT.